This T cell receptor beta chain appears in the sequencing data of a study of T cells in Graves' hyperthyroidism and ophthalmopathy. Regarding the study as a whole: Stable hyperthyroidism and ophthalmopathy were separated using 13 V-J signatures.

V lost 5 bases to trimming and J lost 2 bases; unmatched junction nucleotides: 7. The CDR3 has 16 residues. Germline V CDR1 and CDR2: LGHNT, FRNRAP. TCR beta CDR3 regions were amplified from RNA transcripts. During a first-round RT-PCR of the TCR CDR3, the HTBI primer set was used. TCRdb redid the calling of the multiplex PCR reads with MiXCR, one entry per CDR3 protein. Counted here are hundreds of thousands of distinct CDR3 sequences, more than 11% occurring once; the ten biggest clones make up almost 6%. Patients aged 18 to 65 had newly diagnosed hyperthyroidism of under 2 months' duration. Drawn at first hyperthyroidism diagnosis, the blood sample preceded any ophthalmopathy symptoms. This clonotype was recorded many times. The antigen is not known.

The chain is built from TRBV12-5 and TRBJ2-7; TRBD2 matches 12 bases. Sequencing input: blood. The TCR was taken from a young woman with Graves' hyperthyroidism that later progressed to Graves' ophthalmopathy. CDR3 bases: TGTGCTAGTGGTCTTAGACTAGCGGGAGTCACCTACGAGCAGTACTTC. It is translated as CASGLRLAGVTYEQYF.